These 22 T cell receptor beta chains originate from one sample sequenced in a study. TCRdb re-called the RT-PCR reads through MiXCR, storing one row per CDR3 protein. Of 550,000 to 750,000 distinct CDR3 sequences listed, 12% to 15% are singletons. The material sequenced was memory CD4+ T cells from blood. The origin of the receptors is a female donor in good health, serving as a healthy control.

The chain links TRBV20-1 to TRBJ2-2; TRBD2 might be the D (6 bases). The CDR3 has 14 amino acids. Trimming removed 6 bases from V and 14 bases from J, with 25 bases in between. CDR1 is DFQATT, CDR2 SNEGSKA, per germline (reference sequence). The CDR3 protein is CSASAGPNTGGLFF. The CDR3 coding sequence is TGCAGTGCCTCGGCCGGGCCTAACACCGGGGGTCTGTTTTTT.

The chain is built from TRBV7-2 and TRBJ2-6, with TRBD1 identical over 10 bases. Germline V gene data show CDR1 as SGHTA and CDR2 as FQGNSA. V shed 5 bases and J 2 bases; nucleotides not matched to a gene: 3. The CDR3 loop spans 16 amino acids. CDR3 sequence (DNA): TGTGCCAGCAGCAAGACAGGGGGCCCTGGGGCCAACGTCCTGACTTTC. This codes for CASSKTGGPGANVLTF.

The chain is built from TRBV18 and TRBJ1-4; D remains unclear. CDR1 KGHSH and CDR2 LQKENI come from the germline V gene. The germline V and J ends were trimmed by 3 bases and 5 bases, with 7 bases remaining between them. The CDR3 covers 13 residues. CDR3 sequence (DNA): TGTGCCAGCTCACCTGGGTGGAATGAAAAACTGTTTTTT. It encodes CASSPGWNEKLFF. Using reference TRBV18 and TRBJ1-4 for the parts outside the CDR3, the full variable domain is NAGVMQNPRHLVRRRGQEARLRCSPMKGHSHVYWYRQLPEEGLKFMVYLQKENIIDESGMPKERFSAEFPKEGPSILRIQQVVRGDSAAYFCASSPGWNEKLFFGSGTQLSVL.

This clonotype showed up just a few times. V is TRBV10-3 and J is TRBJ2-2, with 12 bases lining up with TRBD2. J was trimmed by 7 bases and V by 10 bases; bases with no gene match: 7. The CDR3 extends over 14 amino acids. Germline V lookup: CDR1 ENHRY, CDR2 SYGVKD. The CDR3 sequence: CASRLAGDVGELFF. Here the CDR3 DNA reads TGTGCCAGTCGACTAGCGGGAGATGTCGGGGAGCTGTTTTTT.

This clonotype was found many times. This rearrangement joins TRBV12-3 or TRBV12-4 to TRBJ1-1; D may be TRBD1 (6 bases). The V end was cut by 4 bases, the J end by 7 bases, with 13 bases between. The CDR3 contains 13 residues. CDR3 in DNA: TGTGCCAGCAGTTCCGGACAGATAGGTGAAGCTTTCTTT. This translates into CASSSGQIGEAFF.

The genes are TRBV7-2 and TRBJ2-7; 11 bases line up with TRBD2. The CDR3 length is 15 residues. V trimming: 4 bases; J trimming: 3 bases; junction bases outside the gene matches: 5. Germline V gene sequence: CDR1 SGHTA, CDR2 FQGNSA. The CDR3 sequence is CASSSAGTSGYEQYF. The DNA of the CDR3 is TGTGCCAGCAGCTCTGCCGGGACTAGCGGCTACGAGCAGTACTTC.

The chain recombines TRBV10-3 with TRBJ2-3; D gene unclear. Trimming took off 8 bases at V and 1 base at J, with 13 bases between the two ends. CDR1 is ENHRY, CDR2 SYGVKD, per germline. The CDR3 totals 14 residues. DNA for the CDR3: TGTGCCATCCGACCTGGCCTCGGCACAGATACGCAGTATTTT. Amino acid sequence: CAIRPGLGTDTQYF.

In this sample, this clonotype turned up a few times. The chain links TRBV20-1 to TRBJ2-7; maybe TRBD1 (8 bases). The CDR3 is 14 amino acids. Trimming took 6 bases from V and 3 from J, leaving 18 bases between them. Per the germline V gene, CDR1 is DFQATT and CDR2 is SNEGSKA (reference sequence). CDR3 sequence (DNA): TGCAGTGCGCCACAGGGGGGGGACCTCTACGAGCAGTACTTC. Protein product: CSAPQGGDLYEQYF.

V gene TRBV7-9 combines with J gene TRBJ2-4; 11 bases are shared with TRBD1. Losses at the gene ends were 7 bases for V and 8 bases for J; bases not matched to a gene: 7. Per germline, CDR1 SEHNR and CDR2 FQNEAQ (reference sequence). The CDR3 extends over 14 amino acids. CDR3 nucleotide sequence: TGTGCCAGCACCCGGGGACAGGGGGTTGACATTCAGTACTTC. As protein: CASTRGQGVDIQYF.

The rearrangement uses TRBV28 and TRBJ1-4, with D unresolved. Trimming cost V 3 bases and J 2 bases, with 13 bases left between them. The CDR3 is made up of 16 amino acids. CDR1 is MDHEN, CDR2 SYDVKM, per germline. Written as DNA, the CDR3 is TGTGCCAGCAGTTTTAACATACCGCAGACTAATGAAAAACTGTTTTTT. This gives the protein CASSFNIPQTNEKLFF.

Ten or more counts support this clonotype. V gene TRBV5-1 combines with J gene TRBJ1-4; D call uncertain. Looked up from germline, CDR1 is SGHRS and CDR2 is YFSETQ. The CDR3 covers 16 residues. V was trimmed by 0 bases and J by 11 bases, leaving 20 bases between them. The CDR3 nucleotides read TGCGCCAGCAGCTTGGGGTCCCGGGCGATCGGGGAGAAACTGTTTTTT. Translating gives CASSLGSRAIGEKLFF.

This chain connects TRBV6-5 to TRBJ2-1, with TRBD2 as a possible D gene (5 bases). This CDR3 has 14 amino acids. Per the germline V gene, CDR1 is MNHEY and CDR2 is SVGAGI. With 5 bases removed from V and 12 bases from J, the gap between germline ends came to 20 bases. The CDR3 reads CASSTTNHRRGQFF. CDR3 nucleotide sequence: TGTGCCAGCAGTACGACTAACCACCGTCGAGGGCAGTTCTTC.

This clonotype was counted between two and nine times. The V and J genes are TRBV4-3 and TRBJ1-2; 9 bases align to TRBD1. Trimming cost V 1 base and J 4 bases; bases outside gene matches: 4. The CDR3 runs to 15 residues. Germline CDR1 is LGHNA and CDR2 is YSLEER. CDR3 in DNA: TGCGCCAGCAGCCAAGCCGGGACAGGGATCTATGGCTACACCTTC. Its protein is CASSQAGTGIYGYTF.

A few counts support this clonotype. The J gene is TRBJ2-3, the V gene TRBV19; a weak D match, TRBD2 (6 bases). The V and J ends lost 6 bases and 0 bases respectively, with 13 bases between them. The CDR3 is 15 amino acids. Germline CDR1 reads LNHDA; CDR2 reads SQIVND (reference sequence). The CDR3 spells CASSRRAGSTDTQYF. The CDR3, as DNA: TGTGCCAGTAGCCGGCGTGCGGGAAGCACAGATACGCAGTATTTT.

This clonotype appeared a few times. V usage is TRBV7-2 and J usage is TRBJ2-1; 12 positions match TRBD2. Germline V CDR1 and CDR2: SGHTA, FQGNSA. This CDR3 spans 15 amino acids. The J segment lost 8 bases and the V segment lost 6 bases, leaving 8 bases of the junction unmatched. In DNA, the CDR3 is TGTGCCAGCAGTCGACTAGCGGGAGTAGGCCATGAGCAGTTCTTC. Translated, it gives CASSRLAGVGHEQFF.

This clonotype has just a few counts. The V gene is TRBV4-1, the J gene TRBJ1-3; D remains ambiguous. V was trimmed by 2 bases and J by 0 bases, leaving 17 bases between them. The germline gives CDR1 MGHRA, CDR2 YSYEKL. The CDR3 runs 18 residues. The CDR3 region is CASSQLDMVPSSGNTIYF. The CDR3 coding sequence is TGCGCCAGCAGCCAACTCGACATGGTCCCGAGCTCTGGAAACACCATATATTTT.

The chain is built from TRBV7-3 and TRBJ2-1; unclear D gene. Germline CDR1 reads SGHTA; CDR2 reads FQGTGA. This CDR3 has 10 residues. The ends were cut back, 6 bases at V and 9 bases at J, with 6 bases in the middle. The CDR3 sequence: CASRLGEQFF. CDR3 sequence (DNA): TGTGCCAGCAGGCTAGGTGAGCAGTTCTTC.

This chain connects TRBV20-1 to TRBJ2-7; 12 nucleotides agree with TRBD2. With 5 bases clipped from V and 0 bases from J, the junction kept 5 bases outside the gene matches. The germline gives CDR1 DFQATT, CDR2 SNEGSKA (reference sequence). The CDR3 consists of 15 residues. Here the CDR3 reads CSAYPTSGSSYEQYF. Here the CDR3 DNA reads TGCAGTGCTTACCCGACTAGCGGGAGCTCCTACGAGCAGTACTTC.

The rearrangement links TRBV5-1 to TRBJ2-2, with 10 bases fitting TRBD2. The CDR3 runs to 14 residues. Germline CDR1 is SGHRS and CDR2 is YFSETQ. The J segment lost 6 bases and the V segment lost 6 bases, leaving 5 bases of the junction unmatched. CDR3 in amino acids: CASTLAGDPGELFF. In DNA, the CDR3 is TGCGCCAGCACCCTAGCGGGAGATCCCGGGGAGCTGTTTTTT.

This clonotype was observed at least ten times. V is TRBV29-1 and J is TRBJ1-2, with D unresolved. This CDR3 comprises 12 residues. Trimming took 0 bases from V and 6 from J, leaving 8 bases between them. Looked up from germline, CDR1 is SQVTM and CDR2 is ANQGSEA. CDR3 nucleotide sequence: TGCAGCGTTGAAGACACAAATGATGGCTACACCTTC. This gives the protein CSVEDTNDGYTF. Using reference TRBV29-1 and TRBJ1-2 for the parts outside the CDR3, the full variable domain is SAVISQKPSRDICQRGTSLTIQCQVDSQVTMMFWYRQQPGQSLTLIATANQGSEATYESGFVIDKFPISRPNLTFSTLTVSNMSPEDSSIYLCSVEDTNDGYTFGSGTRLTVV.

This clonotype was seen ten or more times. This sequence joins TRBV15 and TRBJ2-1; weak D call: TRBD1 (6 bases). Trimming shortened V by 3 bases and J by 4 bases, and 10 bases separated the two germline ends. Germline V gene lookup returns CDR1 LNHNV and CDR2 YYDKDF (reference sequence). The CDR3 length is 14 residues. Written as DNA, the CDR3 is TGTGCCACCAGCAGGGCCGGACAGTACAATGAGCAGTTCTTC. Its translation: CATSRAGQYNEQFF.

This clonotype was seen more than once but under ten times. The V gene is TRBV9, the J gene TRBJ2-3; D unresolved. V lost 1 base and J lost 4, with 7 bases in between. The CDR3 runs to 13 residues. Germline V gene sequence: CDR1 SGDLS, CDR2 YYNGEE. The CDR3: CASSVRPPDTQYF. The CDR3 nucleotides read TGTGCCAGCAGCGTAAGGCCGCCAGATACGCAGTATTTT.